This T cell receptor beta chain appears in the sequencing data of a study of blood T cell repertoires in COVID-19. Study-level background: The cDNA or gDNA used as material had been derived from T cells, B-cell-depleted T cells, or PBMCs.

Clones were read by immunoSEQ multiplex PCR, and TCRdb kept only the in-frame ones, dropping some. Counted here are around 170,000 clones, less than 85% occurring once; the ten biggest clones make up 3%. Trimming cost V 4 bases and J 5 bases, with 5 bases left between them. This CDR3 comprises 11 residues. The germline V gene has CDR1 MNHEY and CDR2 SVGEGT. The source is a woman over 75 with acute or convalescent COVID-19. Sequencing was done on a sample of peripheral blood. The chain uses TRBV6-2 or TRBV6-3 and TRBJ1-2, with D possibly being TRBD1 (5 bases). Here the CDR3 reads CASSSGYGYTF. The CDR3 region has the DNA TGTGCCAGCAGTTCAGGGTATGGCTACACCTTC.